Listed below are T cell receptor beta chains from one sample, sequenced in a study of CD8 T cells in Susac syndrome. MiXCR, applied by TCRdb to the immunoSEQ multiplex PCR reads, yields one record per CDR3 protein. The sample lists about 210,000 distinct CDR3 sequences; 95% were seen once. Sequencing was done on a sample of CD4+ T cells from PBMCs. All receptors come from a human donor with multiple sclerosis. Both conserved end residues are part of each CDR3.

V gene	J gene	CDR3 protein
TRBV2	TRBJ2-7	CASSVQRLNYEQYF
TRBV2	TRBJ1-5	CASNRDRGFQPQHF
TRBV28	TRBJ1-2	CASSLGTGKGLNYGYTF
TRBV7-9	TRBJ2-2	CASSFTGARLFF
TRBV20-1	TRBJ2-3	CSARDPQRSTSTDTQYF
TRBV3-1	TRBJ2-1	CASSRDWSGRVGNEQFF
TRBV2	TRBJ1-1	CASSLGGGEAFF
TRBV3-1	TRBJ1-2	CASSQGSGTYPYGYTF
TRBV3-1	TRBJ2-3	CASSPSKSLADKITDTQYF
TRBV6-5	TRBJ1-4	CASRGQGFEKLFF
TRBV2	TRBJ2-1	CASIRLALGEQFF
TRBV3-1	TRBJ2-1	CASSHLTSGRRGNEQFF
TRBV30	TRBJ2-7	CAWSVQGIYEQYF
TRBV27	TRBJ2-5	CASTDLQETQYF
TRBV28	TRBJ2-7	CASMGGALTYEQYF
TRBV5-1	TRBJ2-7	CASSLGRRLAGRTYEQYF
TRBV6-6	TRBJ2-1	CASSETDFPNEQFF
TRBV4-1	TRBJ2-7	CASSQEGTPVSGEQYF
TRBV28	TRBJ2-5	CASSPWTNQETQYF
TRBV27	TRBJ2-1	CASRRDRRNNEQFF
TRBV11-2	TRBJ2-7	CASSLDWGRSSYEQYF
TRBV29-1	TRBJ1-2	CSVSGVVNYGYTF
TRBV30	TRBJ2-2	CACNRANTGELFF
TRBV9	TRBJ1-1	CASSVVTGKGGTEAFF
TRBV20-1	TRBJ2-2	CSAARVPGELFF
TRBV27	TRBJ1-1	CASRSYTTGNTEAFF
TRBV5-1	TRBJ2-1	CASSIREGPYNEQFF
TRBV7-9	TRBJ2-1	CASSLAGTTEQFF
TRBV12-3/TRBV12-4	TRBJ1-1	CASNQVGGFSTEAFF
TRBV7-8	TRBJ2-3	CASSVGNSGGTDTQYF
TRBV20-1	TRBJ2-1	CSAPGQNQYNEQFF
TRBV28	TRBJ2-4	CASSFDGNIQYF
TRBV15	TRBJ2-5	CATSRGGQGAETQYF
TRBV20-1	TRBJ2-1	CSARDLAGGGEDEQFF
TRBV7-9	TRBJ2-4	CASSFGSHNIQYF
TRBV28	TRBJ2-2	CASRPFGGAGTGELFF
TRBV7-9	TRBJ2-6	CASSPGTGGLGANVLTF
TRBV9	TRBJ2-1	CASSGTGTGESEQFF
TRBV12-3/TRBV12-4	TRBJ2-2	CASSLQGAGELFF
TRBV30	TRBJ2-3	CAWSVMAGHTQYF
TRBV20-1	TRBJ2-1	CSAQGGSGPRDEQFF
TRBV15	TRBJ2-5	CATSRDQLGRETQYF
TRBV2	TRBJ2-7	CASSRYEQYF
TRBV20-1	TRBJ2-7	CSAFGRDYEQYF
TRBV18	TRBJ1-2	CASSPDKSGGYTF
TRBV20-1	TRBJ2-5	CSARVQGRETQYF
TRBV7-3	TRBJ2-3	CASSALPAGVGDTQYF